Sequencing of this T cell receptor (beta chain) was carried out in a study of T cells after yellow fever vaccination. Generation of TCR cDNA used 5'RACE template switching (which added a universal primer site and UMIs). TCRdb re-called the 5' RACE reads through MiXCR, storing one row per CDR3 protein. Of 70,000 or so distinct CDR3 sequences in the sample, around 6.2% are singletons; the top ten hold under 2.5%. Study conclusions and caveats: Though weaker, the secondary response peaked faster, on day 5 versus 15. Shared CD4/CD8 clonotypes were a small share, likely from convergent recombination. Subsequent to the booster, the majority of primary-vaccination clones reappeared (96% CD4, approximately 90% CD8).

This clonotype was counted at least ten times. Its specificity is unknown. V was cut by 3 bases and J by 4 bases, with 9 bases left in between. The germline V gene has CDR1 KGHDR and CDR2 SFDVKD. CDR3 length: 15 residues. This specimen consisted of CD4+ T cells sorted from PBMCs, obtained less than 18 days after the first yellow fever vaccination. The receptor comes from a young man who received the YFV17D yellow fever vaccine. The rearrangement links TRBV24-1 to TRBJ2-6; no clear D. The CDR3 region has the DNA TGTGCCACCAGTGATCCTAGACTGGGGGCCAACGTCCTGACTTTC. Translating it yields CATSDPRLGANVLTF.